This T cell receptor (beta chain) stems from a study of response to subunit inactivated influenza vaccine (dated by TCRdb to 2016 to 2019). Background for the entire study: To follow how T cells responded to a trivalent subunit inactivated influenza vaccine, the researchers relied on deep quantitative profiling of the T cell receptor repertoire.

This clonotype was recorded many times. Its antigen remains unidentified. Base quality data are lacking; no much larger clone is found one base away. The time point label of this sample denotes: 45 days after influenza vaccine administration. Libraries came from RT-PCR. Sequencer: Illumina HiSeq 2500. TCRdb redid the processing of the public reads, applying fastp at Q25 and MiXCR, and retained in-frame beta chains. Every entry covers one CDR3 protein and lists the most common genes and DNA from its rows. The sample table lists fewer than 700,000 distinct CDR3 sequences, approximately 12% of them with a count of one. In total, the top ten clones hold around 13% of the sample. Here is what the overall study found, with its caveats: The authors suggested that each seasonal influenza vaccination may recruit only a limited number of new T cells.

This TCR was recovered from a man in his fifties or sixties who received an inactivated influenza vaccine. Donor details come from another sample of the same person, matched by shared clones. Sequencing was performed on PBMCs from blood, taken roughly 45 days after vaccination.

The CDR3 reads as follows: CASSQFGTDTQYF. The DNA reads as follows: TGCGCCAGCAGCCAATTCGGGACAGATACGCAGTATTTT. The rearrangement combines TRBV4-1 with TRBJ2-3; no confident D gene assignment can be made. As encoded in the germline V gene, CDR1 is MGHRA while CDR2 is YSYEKL. The CDR3 starts with the cysteine, ends with the phenylalanine, and has 13 residues. The only DNA kept is the CDR3, 39 bases in frame from the first base. The V and J ends are trimmed by 2 bases and 3 bases, leaving 6 bases between them.